The rows below give T cell receptor beta chains drawn from one sample of a study of T cell responses to AZD1222 COVID-19 vaccine. Method: immunoSEQ multiplex PCR; TCRdb's copy keeps in-frame clones and lacks some. This table has approximately 120,000 clones, roughly nine tenths appearing once. The material was peripheral blood, obtained 28 days after the second AZD1222 dose. The receptors here all came from an adult who received the AZD1222 COVID-19 vaccine. Each CDR3 is given with its conserved first and last residue. D genes are given only for firm matches. Not every row has a clone size; where given, it reads once, few, many or a size class.

d_gene: -
j_gene: TRBJ2-2
abundance: -
v_gene: TRBV11-2
len: 13
CDR3nt: TGTGCCAGCAGCTTAAGGAACACCGGGGAGCTGTTTTTT
CDR3aa: CASSLRNTGELFF

d_gene: -
j_gene: TRBJ1-2
abundance: -
v_gene: TRBV10-2
len: 14
CDR3nt: TGCGCCAGCAGTGAGGGCACTTTTAACTATGGCTACACCTTC
CDR3aa: CASSEGTFNYGYTF

d_gene: TRBD1
j_gene: TRBJ2-6
abundance: -
v_gene: TRBV4-1
len: 21
CDR3nt: TGCGCCAGCAGCCAAGAGATGTCTTGGCGGACAGGGAGACCTGGGGCCAACGTCCTGACTTTC
CDR3aa: CASSQEMSWRTGRPGANVLTF

d_gene: -
j_gene: TRBJ2-3
abundance: -
v_gene: TRBV18
len: 16
CDR3nt: TGTGCCAGCTCATCTCGACTACCCACTAGCACAGATACGCAGTATTTT
CDR3aa: CASSSRLPTSTDTQYF

d_gene: -
j_gene: TRBJ1-1
abundance: -
v_gene: TRBV5-5
len: 14
CDR3nt: TGTGCCAGCAGCTTGTGGCTCGAGGTCACTGAAGCTTTCTTT
CDR3aa: CASSLWLEVTEAFF

d_gene: TRBD1
j_gene: TRBJ2-7
abundance: -
v_gene: TRBV5-1
len: 14
CDR3nt: TGCGCCAGCAGCTTGAGGACAGGGAGCGACGAGCAGTACTTC
CDR3aa: CASSLRTGSDEQYF

d_gene: TRBD1
j_gene: TRBJ2-2
abundance: once
v_gene: TRBV24-1
len: 15
CDR3nt: TGTGCCACCAGTGATACGAGACAGGGCGCCGGGGAGCTGTTTTTT
CDR3aa: CATSDTRQGAGELFF

d_gene: -
j_gene: TRBJ2-7
abundance: -
v_gene: TRBV7-2
len: 14
CDR3nt: TGTGCCAGCAGCTTAGGCGAAGGGACCTACGAGCAGTACTTC
CDR3aa: CASSLGEGTYEQYF

d_gene: -
j_gene: TRBJ1-3
abundance: -
v_gene: TRBV5-1
len: 16
CDR3nt: TGCGCCAGCAGCTTGGTTCAGGGAGCTACTGGAAACACCATATATTTT
CDR3aa: CASSLVQGATGNTIYF

d_gene: -
j_gene: TRBJ2-3
abundance: -
v_gene: TRBV5-1
len: 13
CDR3nt: TGCGCCAGCAGCTTGGCCCCGGAAGATACGCAGTATTTT
CDR3aa: CASSLAPEDTQYF

d_gene: -
j_gene: TRBJ1-2
abundance: -
v_gene: TRBV12-3/TRBV12-4
len: 12
CDR3nt: TGTGCCAGCAGTTTCTCTTCGTCTGGCTACACCTTC
CDR3aa: CASSFSSSGYTF

d_gene: TRBD1
j_gene: TRBJ1-5
abundance: once
v_gene: TRBV6-5
len: 14
CDR3nt: TGTGCCAGCATCCGGGGACAGGGGACCCAGCCCCAGCATTTT
CDR3aa: CASIRGQGTQPQHF

d_gene: -
j_gene: TRBJ2-3
abundance: once
v_gene: TRBV12-3/TRBV12-4
len: 12
CDR3nt: TGTGCCAGCAGTCGTAGTTCCGATACGCAGTATTTT
CDR3aa: CASSRSSDTQYF

d_gene: -
j_gene: TRBJ1-4
abundance: -
v_gene: TRBV30
len: 14
CDR3nt: TGTGCCTGGAGTACTGCAGCGGCTAATGAAAAACTGTTTTTT
CDR3aa: CAWSTAAANEKLFF

d_gene: -
j_gene: TRBJ2-2
abundance: -
v_gene: TRBV2
len: 16
CDR3nt: TGTGCCAGCAGTAAAGAAGGGGTCACGAACACCGGGGAGCTGTTTTTT
CDR3aa: CASSKEGVTNTGELFF

d_gene: TRBD1
j_gene: TRBJ1-1
abundance: -
v_gene: TRBV20-1
len: 10
CDR3nt: TGCAGTGCCCGACAGGGAGGAGCTTTCTTT
CDR3aa: CSARQGGAFF

d_gene: -
j_gene: TRBJ1-2
abundance: once
v_gene: TRBV27
len: 14
CDR3nt: TGTGCCAGCACGAGTTTTGAGCGGTTCTATGGCTACACCTTC
CDR3aa: CASTSFERFYGYTF